This TCR beta chain derives from a study of spatial heterogeneity in lung cancer. Study context: There were 65 or so donors, all of them untreated patients with early-stage non-small cell lung cancer. Alpha-chain sequences were consistently detected in smaller numbers than beta-chain sequences.

V lost 1 base, J lost 6 bases, and 2 bases stayed unmatched. Germline V gives CDR1 SGHRS, CDR2 YFSETQ. The CDR3 extends over 14 amino acids. A single record per CDR3 protein comes from TCRdb applying MiXCR to the 5' RACE reads. The sample holds tens of thousands of distinct CDR3 sequences, 9% to 10% seen once. Regarding this clonotype: No antigen is known for it.

Study results and caveats: Resection blood, more than follow-up blood, showed ubiquitous expanded tumor TCRs.

The time point was: blood at routine non-recurrence follow-up after resection. Sequenced material: PBMCs, taken at follow-up. This clonotype was sampled from a male donor with early-stage non-small cell lung cancer. J is TRBJ2-1 and V is TRBV5-1; 9 positions agree with TRBD2. DNA of the CDR3: TGCGCCAGCAGCTTGATACTAGCGGGCAATGAGCAGTTCTTC. The encoded protein is CASSLILAGNEQFF.